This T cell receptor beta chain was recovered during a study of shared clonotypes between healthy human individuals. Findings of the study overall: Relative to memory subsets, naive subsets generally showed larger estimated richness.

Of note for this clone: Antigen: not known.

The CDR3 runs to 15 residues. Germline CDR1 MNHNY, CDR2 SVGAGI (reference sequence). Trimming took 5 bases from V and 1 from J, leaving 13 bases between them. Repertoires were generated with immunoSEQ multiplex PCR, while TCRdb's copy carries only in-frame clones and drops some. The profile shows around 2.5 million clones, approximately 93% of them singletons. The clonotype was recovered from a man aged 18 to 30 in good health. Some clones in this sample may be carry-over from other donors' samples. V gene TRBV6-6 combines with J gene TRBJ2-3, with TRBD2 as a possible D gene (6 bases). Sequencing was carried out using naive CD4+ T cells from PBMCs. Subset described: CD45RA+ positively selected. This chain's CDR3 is CASSDTGRRTDTQYF. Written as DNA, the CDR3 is TGTGCCAGCAGTGACACCGGGAGACGCACAGATACGCAGTATTTT.